This TCR beta chain was sequenced during a study of blood T cell repertoires in COVID-19. The V segment lost 1 base and the J segment 7 bases; nucleotides outside the gene matches: 0. The CDR3 loop spans 13 amino acids. Here immunoSEQ multiplex PCR was the method, and the copy in TCRdb shows in-frame clones only, minus some. This table holds roughly 43,000 clones, approximately 86% found once. V and J are TRBV12-3 or TRBV12-4 and TRBJ2-4, with 8 bases identical to TRBD2. The sample comprised PBMCs or T cells enriched from blood (not recorded which). This clonotype was obtained from a woman in her fifties or sixties who had recovered from COVID-19. CDR3 amino acids: CASSLERGNIQYF. The CDR3 bases are TGTGCCAGCAGTTTAGAGCGGGGGAACATTCAGTACTTC.